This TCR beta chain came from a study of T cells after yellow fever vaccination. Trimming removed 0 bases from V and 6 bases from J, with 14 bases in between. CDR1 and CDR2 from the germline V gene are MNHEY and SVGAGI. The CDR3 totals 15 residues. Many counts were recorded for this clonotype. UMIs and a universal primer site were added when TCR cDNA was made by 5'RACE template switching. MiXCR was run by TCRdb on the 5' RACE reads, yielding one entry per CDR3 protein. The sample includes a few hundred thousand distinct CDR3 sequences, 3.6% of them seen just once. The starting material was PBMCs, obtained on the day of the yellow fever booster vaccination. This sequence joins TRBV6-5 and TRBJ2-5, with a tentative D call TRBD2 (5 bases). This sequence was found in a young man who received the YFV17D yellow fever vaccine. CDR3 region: CASSYSIAGEKTQYF. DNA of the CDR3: TGTGCCAGCAGTTACTCGATCGCCGGGGAAAAGACCCAGTACTTC.